This TCR beta chain originates from a study of T-cell reconstitution after alpha-beta-depleted transplantation in children (dated by TCRdb to about 2016). With respect to the entire study: The study quantitatively tracked T-cell immune reconstitution after TCRalphabeta/CD19-depleted allogeneic hematopoietic cell transplantation in children using TCR repertoire profiling. Here is what the overall study found, with its caveats: In some patients, the high TCRbeta diversity seen at day 60 was put down to recipient T cells and intrathymic progenitors that had survived conditioning. The apparently early recovery of alphabetaT-cell counts about two months after transplant reportedly depended on only several hundred rapidly expanded clones that came from non-depleted graft cells. The frequencies of hyperexpanded clones fell over the following months, and after one year, T-cell counts and TCRbeta diversity were mostly attributed to newly produced T cells.

The treatment or condition label, read with the paper, signifies: allogeneic hematopoietic cell transplantation with graft depleted of TCRalphabeta T cells and CD19 B cells. TCRalphabeta/CD19-depleted allogeneic hematopoietic cell grafts were given to the transplant recipients, all of whom were children. V loses 4 bases at its end and J loses 0 bases; junction bases beyond the gene matches: 6. The CDR3 has 16 amino acids, counting the end cysteine and phenylalanine. The retained sequence is limited to the CDR3, 48 bases, with the frame set at the first base. The library relied on PCR. Instrument used: Illumina HiSeq 2500. To normalize quantification of the TCRbeta repertoire, the TCR libraries were built with molecular barcoding that relied on unique molecular identifiers. The public reads were reprocessed in TCRdb via fastp at Q25 and MiXCR, keeping in-frame beta chains. Each CDR3 protein appears once, grouped with its most common genes and DNA. The sample contains roughly 790,000 distinct CDR3 sequences, 16% of them found a single time. Approximately 5% of the sample is held by the ten biggest clonotypes.

On this clonotype itself: Its specific antigen is unknown. Per-base qualities were not stored, and no clone one base away is much larger.

The sequence came from a male patient aged 5 to 17 who had a stem cell transplant for acute lymphoblastic leukemia, so the T cells may come from the graft donor. The sequence joins TRBV12-3 or TRBV12-4 to TRBJ2-7; 10 bases in the junction line up with TRBD2. Sequences were derived from PBMCs, mostly from graft donor cells, sampled 360 days after TCRalphabeta/CD19-depleted stem cell transplant. The nucleotides read TGTGCCAGCAGTTCCCTAGCGGGAGTAGGCTCCTACGAGCAGTACTTC. This yields the protein CASSSLAGVGSYEQYF.